The 10 T cell receptor beta chains below all came from one sample that was sequenced in a study of blood T cells in healthy people across ages. For the second PCR, which ran for about 6 to 11 cycles, a sample-barcoded 5' primer and a J-beta primer mix were used. TCRdb independently ran MiXCR on the 5' RACE reads; one entry per CDR3 protein. The repertoire holds some 1,800,000 distinct CDR3 sequences, with about 39% as singletons. Sample: blood. The receptors stem from a human donor in good health.

V is TRBV11-2 and J is TRBJ2-2, with 7 positions matching TRBD2. The ends lost 6 bases at V and 6 bases at J; junction bases unmatched: 10. This CDR3 comprises 15 residues. The germline gives CDR1 SGHAT, CDR2 FQNNGV. In nucleotides, the CDR3 is TGTGCCAGCAGTGTTGGTACGGGGGGTGCCGGGGAGCTGTTTTTT. This codes for CASSVGTGGAGELFF.

The chain couples TRBV4-3 to TRBJ2-5; D is possibly TRBD1 (6 bases). This CDR3 comprises 17 residues. The V end was cut by 0 bases, the J end by 1 base, with 15 bases between. Germline assignment: CDR1 LGHNA and CDR2 YSLEER. DNA of the CDR3: TGCGCCAGCAGCCAAGATTGGGGGCTAGCAGCCCAAGAGACCCAGTACTTC. Translating it yields CASSQDWGLAAQETQYF.

The chain carries TRBV20-1 and TRBJ2-5; possible D gene TRBD2, 6 bases. The V gene's germline CDR1 is DFQATT and CDR2 SNEGSKA (reference sequence). V lost 6 bases to trimming and J lost 0 bases, with 11 bases between them. The CDR3 spans 13 residues. For the CDR3, the DNA is TGCAGTGCGTCCAGGACTAACCAAGAGACCCAGTACTTC. Protein: CSASRTNQETQYF.

This clonotype was seen a handful of times. The gene calls are TRBV6-5 and TRBJ2-1; 7 bases align to TRBD1. The CDR3 extends over 15 amino acids. Looked up from germline, CDR1 is MNHEY and CDR2 is SVGAGI. The junction had 8 bases not matched to a gene; V was cut back by 6 bases and J by 3 bases. The CDR3 is CASSEPGQNYNEQFF. The CDR3 bases are TGTGCCAGCAGCGAACCGGGACAGAACTACAATGAGCAGTTCTTC.

This clonotype was recorded a few times. The CDR3 reads CASSLGITGVGFYTF. For the CDR3, the DNA is TGTGCCAGCAGTTTAGGCATCACGGGAGTGGGCTTCTACACCTTC. The V and J genes are TRBV12-3 or TRBV12-4 and TRBJ1-2, with unresolved D. This CDR3 is 15 amino acids long. Trimming left V 1 base short and J 10 bases short, with 19 bases between.

The J gene is TRBJ1-2, the V gene TRBV19; 9 nucleotides line up with TRBD1. Germline CDR1 and CDR2: LNHDA and SQIVND (reference sequence). The CDR3 consists of 15 residues. Germline trimming cut 3 bases from V and 4 bases from J; bases unmatched to any gene: 6. The CDR3 spells CASSIQTGGAYGYTF. The CDR3 DNA reads TGTGCCAGTAGTATTCAAACAGGGGGCGCCTATGGCTACACCTTC.

The chain has TRBV7-2 and TRBJ1-3; no firm D call. V shed 4 bases and J shed 4 bases, with 8 bases lying between them. Looked up from germline, CDR1 is SGHTA and CDR2 is FQGNSA. The CDR3 runs 13 residues. CDR3 nucleotides: TGTGCCAGCAGCTCCAATTACGGAAACACCATATATTTT. It codes for CASSSNYGNTIYF.

The rearrangement links TRBV12-3 or TRBV12-4 to TRBJ2-1, with 8 positions matching TRBD1. V dropped 7 bases and J dropped 4; count of bases not matched to a gene: 12. The CDR3 spans 16 residues. The DNA for the CDR3 is TGTGCCAGCACCAGTATCGGCCAGGGGGCGTACAATGAGCAGTTCTTC. It translates to CASTSIGQGAYNEQFF.

The chain couples TRBV2 to TRBJ2-1; 7 nucleotides agree with TRBD2. CDR1 is SNHLY and CDR2 is FYNNEI in the germline V gene. CDR3 length equals 12 residues. J was trimmed by 7 bases and V by 7 bases; bases with no gene match: 4. The CDR3 DNA sequence: TGTGCCAGCAAAGGACTAGAAAATGAGCAGTTCTTC. Residues: CASKGLENEQFF.

This chain links TRBV5-4 with TRBJ2-2; weak D call: TRBD2 (5 bases). Germline assignment: CDR1 SGHNT and CDR2 YYREEE (reference sequence). The CDR3 is 14 amino acids. Between the trimmed V and J ends, which lost 4 bases and 7 bases, there was a span of 14 bases. In DNA, the CDR3 is TGTGCCAGCAGCCGATTACTAGTTGGCGGGGAGCTGTTTTTT. Its translation is CASSRLLVGGELFF.